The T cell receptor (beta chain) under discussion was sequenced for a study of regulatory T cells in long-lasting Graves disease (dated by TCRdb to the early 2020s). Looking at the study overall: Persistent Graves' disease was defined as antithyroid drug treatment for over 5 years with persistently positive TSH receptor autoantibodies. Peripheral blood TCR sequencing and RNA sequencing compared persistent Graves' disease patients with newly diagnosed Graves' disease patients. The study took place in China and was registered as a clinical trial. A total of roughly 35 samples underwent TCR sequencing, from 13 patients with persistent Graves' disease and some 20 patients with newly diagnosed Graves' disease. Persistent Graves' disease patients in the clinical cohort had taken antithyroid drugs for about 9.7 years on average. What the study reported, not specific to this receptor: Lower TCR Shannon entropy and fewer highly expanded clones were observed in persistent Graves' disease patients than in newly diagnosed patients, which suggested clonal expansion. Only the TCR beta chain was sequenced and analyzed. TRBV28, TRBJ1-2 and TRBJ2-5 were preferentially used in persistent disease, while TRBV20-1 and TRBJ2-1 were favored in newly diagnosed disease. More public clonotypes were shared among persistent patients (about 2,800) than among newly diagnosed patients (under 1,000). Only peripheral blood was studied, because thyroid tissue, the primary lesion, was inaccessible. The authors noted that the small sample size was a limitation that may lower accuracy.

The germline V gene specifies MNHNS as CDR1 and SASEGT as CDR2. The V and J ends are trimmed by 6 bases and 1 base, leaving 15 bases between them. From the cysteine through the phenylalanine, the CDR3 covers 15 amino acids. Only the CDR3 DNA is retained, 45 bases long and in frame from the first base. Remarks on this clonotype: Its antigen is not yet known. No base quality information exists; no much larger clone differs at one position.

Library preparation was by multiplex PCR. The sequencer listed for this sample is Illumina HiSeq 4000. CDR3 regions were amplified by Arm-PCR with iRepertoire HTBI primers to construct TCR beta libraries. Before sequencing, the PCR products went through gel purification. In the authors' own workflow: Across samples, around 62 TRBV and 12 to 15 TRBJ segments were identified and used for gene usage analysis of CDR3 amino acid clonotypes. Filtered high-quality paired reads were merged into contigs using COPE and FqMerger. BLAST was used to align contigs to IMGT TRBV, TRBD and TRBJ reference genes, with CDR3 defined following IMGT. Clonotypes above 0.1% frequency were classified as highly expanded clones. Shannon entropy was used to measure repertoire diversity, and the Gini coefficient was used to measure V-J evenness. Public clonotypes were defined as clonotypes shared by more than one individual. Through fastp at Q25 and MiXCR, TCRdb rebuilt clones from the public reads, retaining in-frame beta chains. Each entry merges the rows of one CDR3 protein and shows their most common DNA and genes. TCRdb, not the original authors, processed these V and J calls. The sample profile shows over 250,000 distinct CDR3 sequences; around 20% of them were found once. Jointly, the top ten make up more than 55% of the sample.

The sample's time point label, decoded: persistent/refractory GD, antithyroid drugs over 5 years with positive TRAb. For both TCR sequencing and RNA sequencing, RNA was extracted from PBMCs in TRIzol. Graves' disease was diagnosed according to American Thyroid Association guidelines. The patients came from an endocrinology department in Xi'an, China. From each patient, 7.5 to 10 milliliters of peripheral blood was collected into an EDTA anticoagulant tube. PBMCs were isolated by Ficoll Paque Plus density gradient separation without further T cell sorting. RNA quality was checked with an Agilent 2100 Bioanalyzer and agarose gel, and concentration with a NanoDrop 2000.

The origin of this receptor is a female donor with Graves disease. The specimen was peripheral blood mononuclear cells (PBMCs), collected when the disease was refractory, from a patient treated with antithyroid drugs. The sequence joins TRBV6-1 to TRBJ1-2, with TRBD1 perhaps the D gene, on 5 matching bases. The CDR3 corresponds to CASRPGRLFNYGYTF. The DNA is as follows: TGTGCCAGCAGACCGGGACGGTTGTTTAACTATGGCTACACCTTC.